In this sample, the clone carrying this T cell receptor (beta chain) turned up once. This sample is drawn from a study of OX40 agonist ivuxolimab in advanced cancers. The assay was immunoSEQ multiplex PCR, and TCRdb's table has in-frame clones only and misses some. The sample carries about 40,000 clones, around 88% recorded once. Germline-derived CDR1 and CDR2 are GTSNPN and SVGIG (reference sequence). This CDR3 is built from 12 residues. The ends were cut back, 3 bases at V and 11 bases at J, with 14 bases in the middle. The source material was CD4+ or CD8+ T cells sorted from blood, sampled in a trial of the OX40 agonist ivuxolimab. The chain recombines TRBV30 with TRBJ2-4; weak D call: TRBD2 (6 bases). The sequence derives from an adult with an advanced solid tumor such as melanoma, head and neck, liver or kidney cancer. The chain's CDR3 is CAWRDAGPLQYF. CDR3 bases: TGTGCCTGGAGAGATGCGGGGCCTCTTCAGTACTTC.